A selection of T cell receptor beta chains follows, all from one sample in a study of regulatory T cells in long-lasting Graves disease. Each CDR3 protein gets one entry after TCRdb re-called the multiplex PCR reads with MiXCR. The table includes fewer than 450,000 distinct CDR3 sequences, about a fifth detected once. The starting material was peripheral blood mononuclear cells (PBMCs), obtained when the disease was refractory, from a patient treated with antithyroid drugs. These TCRs come from a female donor with Graves disease. CDR3s include the opening cysteine and the closing phenylalanine or tryptophan. The order of the fields is J gene, D gene, clone size, V gene, CDR3 DNA, CDR3 protein. The D gene is left open where the match is weak. Part of the rows lack a size; the others show once, few, many or a class for expanded clones.

>TRBJ2-7|TRBD2|NA|TRBV7-9
TGTGCCAGCAGCTGGACTAGCGGGAGTATCTACGAGCAGTACTTC
CASSWTSGSIYEQYF
>TRBJ2-7|NA|many|TRBV6-1
TGTGCCAGCGGAGCGCTTACCTACGAGCAGTACTTC
CASGALTYEQYF
>TRBJ2-7|NA|NA|TRBV7-3
TGTGCCAGCAGCTGTTCCCTCATGAGGGTACTATACGAGCAGTACTTC
CASSCSLMRVLYEQYF
>TRBJ2-4|NA|NA|TRBV4-3
TGCGCCAGCAGCCAGGAGGAAACACCCGGGGACATTCAGTACTTC
CASSQEETPGDIQYF
>TRBJ1-1|NA|many|TRBV28
TGTGCCAGCAGTTTCAGCGAAGCTGAAGCTTTCTTT
CASSFSEAEAFF
>TRBJ1-2|NA|many|TRBV28
TGTGCCAGCAGTCCTGGACAGTGGTATGGCTACACCTTC
CASSPGQWYGYTF
>TRBJ2-7|TRBD1|many|TRBV2
TGTGCCAGCAGTGAACACCCGGGACAGGGGGCCTACGAGCAGTACTTC
CASSEHPGQGAYEQYF
>TRBJ2-7|TRBD1|NA|TRBV7-6
TGTGCCAGCAGCTCGGGGAACAGGGGGACCAACTACGAGCAGTACTTC
CASSSGNRGTNYEQYF
>TRBJ2-7|NA|many|TRBV12-3/TRBV12-4
TGTGCCAGCAGTCATCGGACAGATCACGAGCAGTACTTC
CASSHRTDHEQYF
>TRBJ1-1|NA|many|TRBV3-1
TGTGCCAGCAGCTCAGACGGGGACGCTGAAGCTTTCTTT
CASSSDGDAEAFF
>TRBJ2-7|TRBD1|many|TRBV2
TGTGCCAGCAGTGAAGCCTGGTGGGGACAGGCCTCCTACGAGCAGTACTTC
CASSEAWWGQASYEQYF
>TRBJ1-3|NA|few|TRBV6-2/TRBV6-3
TGTGCCACGGGCTCGGGATCAGGAAACACCATATATTTT
CATGSGSGNTIYF
>TRBJ1-2|NA|many|TRBV28
TGTGCCAGCAGCCGCCCGGACGGTTTCTATGGCTACACCTTC
CASSRPDGFYGYTF
>TRBJ1-1|TRBD1|many|TRBV27
TGTGCCAGCAGTTTAGGGGCCTACAGGGGCGCGAACACTGAAGCTTTCTTT
CASSLGAYRGANTEAFF
>TRBJ2-1|NA|NA|TRBV6-1
TGTGCCAGCAGTCTCAGAGGGGCTTCCTACAATGAGCAGTTCTTC
CASSLRGASYNEQFF
>TRBJ1-5|NA|NA|TRBV28
TGTGCCAGCACTCTCTTGGCAGCCCCGGGGGGTCAGCCCCAGCATTTT
CASTLLAAPGGQPQHF
>TRBJ1-1|TRBD1|many|TRBV18
TGTGCCAGCTCACCAAAGACAGGGAGTACCGGTGAAGCTTTCTTT
CASSPKTGSTGEAFF
>TRBJ2-5|NA|many|TRBV5-8
TGTGCCAGCAGCCCCTCTATACGGGCAGCCGAGACCCAGTACTTC
CASSPSIRAAETQYF
>TRBJ2-7|NA|many|TRBV30
TGTGCCTGGAGTATAAGCAACAACTACGAGCAGTACTTC
CAWSISNNYEQYF
>TRBJ2-7|NA|few|TRBV18
TGTGCCAGCTCACCCCGGACGACAGGACCCTACGAGCAGTACTTC
CASSPRTTGPYEQYF
>TRBJ2-5|NA|few|TRBV18
TGTGCCAGCTCACCCCTACTAGCTACTTTCCAAGAGACCCAGTACTTC
CASSPLLATFQETQYF
>TRBJ2-7|NA|few|TRBV5-1
TGCGCCAGCAGCCTAACGTGGGACGGGAACTACGAGCAGTACTTC
CASSLTWDGNYEQYF
>TRBJ1-3|NA|many|TRBV12-3/TRBV12-4
TGTGCCAGCAGGGGACTCCGGGTCCTCTCTGGAAACACCATATATTTT
CASRGLRVLSGNTIYF
>TRBJ1-2|TRBD1|NA|TRBV7-6
TGTGCCAGCAGCATGCACCAGGGGGCTCTAGGGACTAACTATGGCTACACCTTC
CASSMHQGALGTNYGYTF
>TRBJ2-3|NA|NA|TRBV28
TGTGCCAGCAGTTCGACCGGGCCTACCTATACGCAGTATTTT
CASSSTGPTYTQYF
>TRBJ1-2|NA|many|TRBV28
TGTGCCAGCAGCCCCCGATGGGACACGGATGGCTACACCTTC
CASSPRWDTDGYTF
>TRBJ2-7|TRBD1|many|TRBV12-3/TRBV12-4
TGTGCCAGCAGCCTGACAGGGAATAGGTACGAGCAGTACTTC
CASSLTGNRYEQYF
>TRBJ1-2|NA|NA|TRBV7-2
TGTGCCAGCAGCTTAGACCAGGGACCTAACTATGGCTACACCTTC
CASSLDQGPNYGYTF
>TRBJ2-1|NA|many|TRBV2
TGTGCCAGCAATCGAAGGGCATCCAATGAGCAGTTCTTC
CASNRRASNEQFF
>TRBJ2-5|NA|many|TRBV7-6
TGTGCCAGCAGCTTAGGCGGAAGGGATTCAGAGACCCAGTACTTC
CASSLGGRDSETQYF
>TRBJ2-7|NA|many|TRBV30
TGTGCCTGGAGTGTAGGGAACGAGCAGTACTTC
CAWSVGNEQYF
>TRBJ1-1|TRBD1|few|TRBV9
TGTGCCAGCAGCTGGGGACAGGGGGCCGACACTGAAGCTTTCTTT
CASSWGQGADTEAFF
>TRBJ1-4|NA|few|TRBV4-3
TGCGCCAGCAGCCAAGAAAGGGGGGCGGCTAATGAAAAACTGTTTTTT
CASSQERGAANEKLFF
>TRBJ2-5|NA|NA|TRBV9
TGTGCCAGCAGCGAGGACTACCAAGAGACCCAGTACTTC
CASSEDYQETQYF
>TRBJ2-7|TRBD1|few|TRBV6-5
TGTGCCAGCAGTTGGCGACAGGGATACTACGAGCAGTACTTC
CASSWRQGYYEQYF
>TRBJ2-7|TRBD2|NA|TRBV29-1
TGCAGCGTGTCGGGACTAGAGGCAAGAGGAGCCTACGAGCAGTACTTC
CSVSGLEARGAYEQYF
>TRBJ1-5|NA|few|TRBV19
TGTGCCAGTAGTTATCAGGACAATCAGCCCCAGCATTTT
CASSYQDNQPQHF
>TRBJ2-7|NA|few|TRBV7-2
TGTGCCAGCAGCTTAGCGCGGGCAGTTGCAGGCTACGAGCAGTACTTC
CASSLARAVAGYEQYF
>TRBJ2-5|NA|few|TRBV20-1
TGCAGTGCTAGAGGGCCGGGGTACCAAGAGACCCAGTACTTC
CSARGPGYQETQYF
>TRBJ1-2|TRBD1|NA|TRBV27
TGTGCCAGCAGTTTATCGCAGGTCAGGGGGCAGGATGGCTACACCTTC
CASSLSQVRGQDGYTF
>TRBJ1-2|NA|many|TRBV12-3/TRBV12-4
TGTGCCAGCAGTTTAGGGCGGGGGGGAGCTGGCTACACCTTC
CASSLGRGGAGYTF
>TRBJ1-6|NA|few|TRBV12-3/TRBV12-4
TGTGCCAGCAGTTTAGATCCAGAGATGGATTCACCCCTCCACTTT
CASSLDPEMDSPLHF
>TRBJ1-1|NA|many|TRBV28
TGTGCCAGCAGCCGGGACCATATTATGTCCACTGAAGCTTTCTTT
CASSRDHIMSTEAFF
>TRBJ2-7|TRBD2|many|TRBV7-8
TGTGCCAGCAGCTTAGGGGGGAGGGCTTACGAGCAGTACTTC
CASSLGGRAYEQYF
>TRBJ1-5|NA|few|TRBV15
TGTGCCACCAGCAGAGATTCCTACCAGCCCCAGCATTTT
CATSRDSYQPQHF
>TRBJ1-1|NA|few|TRBV28
TGTGCCAGCAGTTTATCTTCCAGGCCGAGGAACACTGAAGCTTTCTTT
CASSLSSRPRNTEAFF